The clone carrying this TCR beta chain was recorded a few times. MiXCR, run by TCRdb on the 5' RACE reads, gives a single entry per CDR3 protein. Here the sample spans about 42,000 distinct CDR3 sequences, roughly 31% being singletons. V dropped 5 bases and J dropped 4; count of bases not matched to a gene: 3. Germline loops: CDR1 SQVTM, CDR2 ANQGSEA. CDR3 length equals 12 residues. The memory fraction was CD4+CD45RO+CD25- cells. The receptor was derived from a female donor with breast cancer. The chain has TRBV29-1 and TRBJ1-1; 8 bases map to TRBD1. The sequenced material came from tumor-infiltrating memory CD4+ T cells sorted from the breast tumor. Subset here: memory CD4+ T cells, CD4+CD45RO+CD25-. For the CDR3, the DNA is TGCAGCGTTAGTGGACAGGGCACTGAAGCTTTCTTT. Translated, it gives CSVSGQGTEAFF.